This TCR beta chain was sequenced during a study of graft-versus-host responses after intestinal transplantation (dated by TCRdb to about 2021). General notes on the study: The transplants that recipients received were multivisceral, liver-intestinal, or isolated intestinal. To identify alloreactive clones, pre-transplant mixed lymphocyte reaction products were sequenced and compared with unstimulated pre-transplant donor and recipient T cells. Samples from a few later patients were sequenced in-house on an Illumina MiSeq with MiXCR processing rather than by the commercial service. Of the 20 to 25 intestinal transplant recipients enrolled in the cohort, one of whom was a retransplant, a few patients without pretransplant specimens were excluded. Donor T cell macrochimerism was defined as a peak of at least 4% donor T cells among recipient peripheral blood mononuclear cells. All recipients received anti-thymocyte globulin induction followed by maintenance tacrolimus and steroids for approximately 3 years. Bulk TCR-beta CDR3 sequencing was used to track graft-versus-host and host-versus-graft alloreactive T cell clones in the graft, circulation and bone marrow after intestinal transplantation.

General study outcomes and caveats: The conclusions were limited by the relatively low number and heterogeneity of the intestinal transplant patients. Early after transplant, declines in HvG clones were associated with peak levels of circulating GvH clones. GvH clones were detected in recipient bone marrow, and some of these GvH clones were observed earlier in ileal mucosa or blood, consistent with an intestinal mucosal origin. In the allografts of patients with donor T cell macrochimerism, GvH to HvG T cell clonal ratios were high.

About this clone: Its specific antigen is unknown. One base away there is no much larger clone; base qualities are not given.

Blood samples were collected up to 4 times in the first month after transplant and then at least monthly when available. Library generation was performed with the immunoSEQ multiplex PCR assay. High-throughput TCR-beta CDR3 sequencing of genomic DNA from most patients was performed by Adaptive Biotechnologies. The paper's data handling went like this. TCR sequencing data for approximately 19 patients were retrieved from Adaptive's ImmunoSEQ software; three other patients were processed with MiXCR and VDJtools. CDR3 nucleotide sequences shared between donor and recipient were removed because their origin could not be assigned. To be classed as alloreactive, a clone needed at least 2-fold expansion over unstimulated cells and a minimum CFSE-low frequency of 0.002% (template counts) or 0.001% (read counts). Clones detected in sequenced pre-transplant spleen, lymph node, or MLR CFSE-low populations of the donor or recipient were defined as mappable. Cumulative frequency of alloreactive clones was calculated as a percentage of all sequences weighted by copy number. This immuneACCESS table, as held by TCRdb, lists in-frame sequences with V and J called but not all clones. Of the missing ones, under half trace to an unresolved V gene in checked studies; the others have no known cause. Clone size and V and J calls were adopted from that table, with D and trimming inferred from the DNA. In this sample the table shows 9,500 to 11,000 clones, over 90% of which occur a single time. The ten largest clonotypes hold roughly 3.5% of the sample.

Unmatched junction bases come to 5, with V trimmed by 6 bases and J by 0 bases. CDR1 and CDR2, per the germline V gene (reference sequence), are MNHEY and SMNVEV. The CDR3, from cysteine to phenylalanine, totals 15 residues. The read is trimmed to its CDR3 DNA, 45 bases read in frame from base 1. This chain is built from TRBV27 and TRBJ1-5, with 7 middle bases fitting TRBD1. The sequence derives from a human patient who received an intestinal transplant, so some T cells may come from the graft donor. The material sequenced was PBMCs, taken about 45 days after intestinal transplantation. The DNA reads as follows: TGTGCCAGCAGGGACAGGTTCGATAGCAATCAGCCCCAGCATTTT. It codes for CASRDRFDSNQPQHF.